This T cell receptor (beta chain) was observed in a study of Graves' ophthalmopathy and Graves' hyperthyroidism. The study's findings and limits: Most clonotypes expanded in thyroid above 0.001 frequency were present in blood too.

Germline V CDR1 and CDR2: MGHDK, SYGVNS. Trimming took off 5 bases at V and 5 bases at J, with 15 bases between the two ends. The CDR3 has 15 amino acids. Investigators amplified TCR beta CDR3 regions from RNA transcripts. After a first-round RT-PCR with HTBI primers, a second-round multiplex PCR was run. TCRdb recomputed calls from the multiplex PCR reads with MiXCR, one row per CDR3 protein. The sample carries 740,000 or so distinct CDR3 sequences, about 44% recorded once. As regards this clonotype: Antigen: not known.

Pregnancy or lactation, uncontrolled infections and other autoimmune diseases were grounds for excluding patients. Reliance was placed on clinical symptoms, serum thyroxine, TRAb, thyroid ultrasound and orbital computed tomography for diagnosis. The V call is TRBV25-1, the J call TRBJ2-2; D is perhaps TRBD1 (5 bases). The specimen sequenced was peripheral blood. This receptor was obtained from an adult man with Graves' ophthalmopathy. CDR3 sequence (DNA): TGTGCCAGCAGTCCACAAAAGACAGTTACCGGGGAGCTGTTTTTT. Protein sequence: CASSPQKTVTGELFF.